Shown below are 7 T cell receptor beta chains from a single sample sequenced in a study of lymphopenia after photon versus proton radiotherapy. The table came from immunoSEQ multiplex PCR; TCRdb's copy has only in-frame clones and leaves some out. The table includes 60,000 or so clones, about nine tenths detected once. This sample comprised peripheral blood, obtained from a patient treated with proton-based radiotherapy. The receptor set was obtained from a man at least 80 years old with esophageal cancer.

This rearrangement joins TRBV19 to TRBJ1-6, with D maybe TRBD1 (6 bases). This CDR3 is 14 amino acids long. The ends were cut back, 4 bases at V and 5 bases at J, with 9 bases in the middle. CDR1 and CDR2 from the germline V gene are LNHDA and SQIVND (reference sequence). The CDR3 protein is CASSTDRNNSPLHF. The CDR3 region has the DNA TGTGCCAGTAGTACGGACAGAAATAATTCACCCCTCCACTTT.

V is TRBV19 and J is TRBJ1-1; 7 bases are a match to TRBD1. The germline V gene has CDR1 LNHDA and CDR2 SQIVND (reference sequence). The CDR3 covers 16 residues. With 7 bases clipped from V and 1 base from J, the junction kept 12 bases outside the gene matches. The CDR3 DNA sequence: TGTGCCAGTAAACCTTGGGCCGGGACAGCGAACACTGAAGCTTTCTTT. Translation: CASKPWAGTANTEAFF.

This clone was detected a few times. The chain couples TRBV2 to TRBJ1-6; the D gene is possibly TRBD1 (6 bases). V was trimmed by 7 bases and J by 10 bases, leaving 17 bases between them. Germline V gives CDR1 SNHLY, CDR2 FYNNEI. This CDR3 comprises 14 residues. For the CDR3, the DNA is TGTGCCAGCAATAGGAGGGGGGAAGGCTCACCCCTCCACTTT. It translates to CASNRRGEGSPLHF.

The V gene is TRBV4-3, the J gene TRBJ2-1; a weak D match, TRBD1 (6 bases). The CDR3 contains 15 residues. Trimming took off 0 bases at V and 4 bases at J, with 10 bases between the two ends. The germline V gene has CDR1 LGHNA and CDR2 YSLEER. The CDR3 region is CASSQDRGWYNEQFF. CDR3 nucleotides: TGCGCCAGCAGCCAAGACAGGGGTTGGTACAATGAGCAGTTCTTC.

The CDR3 protein is CASSPRYSSTDTQYF. Here the CDR3 DNA reads TGTGCCAGCAGTCCCCGGTACTCTAGCACAGATACGCAGTATTTT. The chain combines TRBV7-6 with TRBJ2-3; unclear D gene. Trimming took 6 bases from V and 0 from J, leaving 13 bases between them. Germline CDR1 reads SGHVS; CDR2 reads FNYEAQ. The CDR3 is 15 residues long.

The gene calls are TRBV11-1 and TRBJ2-3; no definite D call. From germline, CDR1 is SGHAT and CDR2 FQDESV (reference sequence). V was clipped by 1 base and J by 6 bases, with 8 bases between them. The CDR3 is 13 amino acids. In DNA, the CDR3 is TGTGCCAGCAGCTTAGAGTTGAGGGATACGCAGTATTTT. Its translation: CASSLELRDTQYF.

The rearrangement joins TRBV2 to TRBJ2-3, with 7 bases aligning to TRBD2. With V trimmed by 2 bases and J by 1 base, 9 bases remained unmatched. Germline CDR1 SNHLY, CDR2 FYNNEI. CDR3 length: 17 amino acids. The DNA for the CDR3 is TGTGCCAGCAGTGAACTTAGTTCGGGGGGACGCACAGATACGCAGTATTTT. Protein: CASSELSSGGRTDTQYF.